These T cell receptor beta chains were read from a single sample in a study of blood T cell repertoires in COVID-19. The method was immunoSEQ multiplex PCR; TCRdb's version includes in-frame clones alone and lacks a portion of them. The table records a few hundred thousand clones, around 81% of them present only once. The source material was PBMCs or T cells enriched from blood (not recorded which). Every receptor here comes from a man in his fifties who had recovered from COVID-19. Each CDR3 is given without its conserved first and last residue.

v_gene	j_gene	CDR3aa
TRBV28	TRBJ2-3	ATYGGFDLGLGPDTQY
TRBV12-3/TRBV12-4	TRBJ1-6	ASSPGQGAILH
TRBV2	TRBJ1-2	ASSEGGGYGYT
TRBV10-2	TRBJ2-4	ASSWEAEAKNIQY
TRBV6-1	TRBJ1-5	ASSGRQGVRPNQPQH
TRBV11-2	TRBJ2-1	ASSLNLLAGGKEQF
TRBV5-1	TRBJ2-3	ASSLSRFPDTQY
TRBV2	TRBJ1-2	ASSEMGTGRAGYT
TRBV5-1	TRBJ2-3	ASRSEADTQY
TRBV5-1	TRBJ1-1	ASSLAPPNTEAF
TRBV11-3	TRBJ2-7	ASSPRVAGAGEQY
TRBV25-1	TRBJ1-2	ASSDPTGGGYGYT
TRBV27	TRBJ1-1	ASSFNRGPEAF
TRBV12-3/TRBV12-4	TRBJ2-1	ASSLRGNEQF
TRBV7-8	TRBJ1-6	ASSSQGYNSPLH
TRBV27	TRBJ2-7	ASRSLLGQGGFTEQY
TRBV7-3	TRBJ2-6	ASSYATRSSGANVLT
TRBV7-2	TRBJ1-2	ASSLSVSNYGYT
TRBV6-5	TRBJ1-3	ASGQLVSGNTIY
TRBV6-5	TRBJ1-2	ASRRQGGVDYGYT
TRBV14	TRBJ2-7	ASSQETGKYYEQY
TRBV5-1	TRBJ1-3	ASSFDGQGSGNTIY
TRBV18	TRBJ1-5	ASSPQKAANQPQH
TRBV7-8	TRBJ1-1	ASSFYGTMNTEAF
TRBV5-1	TRBJ2-5	ASSPGTSQETQY